The T cell receptor beta chain described here comes from a study of immune characterization of retroperitoneal liposarcoma. This CDR3 has 14 amino acids. Germline CDR1 MNHNS, CDR2 SASEGT. Trimming removed 5 bases from V and 10 bases from J; junction bases left unmatched: 10. This clonotype is medium-sized in the sample. TCRdb passed the PCR reads through MiXCR, listing each CDR3 protein once. The sample lists about 11,000 distinct CDR3 sequences, approximately 46% occurring once. Sample: tumor tissue. The TCR was taken from a female donor with retroperitoneal liposarcoma. The V call is TRBV6-1, the J call TRBJ2-1; 8 positions agree with TRBD2. The CDR3, as DNA: TGTGCCAGCAGTTATACCCAGCGGGGGTACGAGCAGTTCTTC. Translation: CASSYTQRGYEQFF.